Presented here are 27 T cell receptor beta chains from one specimen sequenced in a study of blood T cells in healthy people across ages. The use of a sample-barcoded 5' primer and a J-beta primer mix characterized a second PCR of 7 to 11 cycles. A single record per CDR3 protein comes from TCRdb applying MiXCR to the 5' RACE reads. In the table there are about 940,000 distinct CDR3 sequences, about 44% of which are singletons. Material for sequencing was blood. The source is a man aged 25 to 40 in good health.

The chain uses TRBV9 and TRBJ2-3; no clear D gene. Germline loops: CDR1 SGDLS, CDR2 YYNGEE. V lost 3 bases, J lost 4 bases, and 15 bases lay in between. The CDR3 consists of 15 residues. The CDR3 DNA is TGTGCCAGCAGCGAGGCCCCCGGAGCCCCAGATACGCAGTATTTT. Translated, it gives CASSEAPGAPDTQYF.

This clonotype was detected a few times. The chain couples TRBV7-6 to TRBJ1-4; possibly TRBD1 for D (6 bases). Trimming took off 6 bases at V and 0 bases at J, with 11 bases between the two ends. Looked up from germline, CDR1 is SGHVS and CDR2 is FNYEAQ. This CDR3 has 15 amino acids. The CDR3 DNA reads as TGTGCCAGCAGTCCCGGACAGACAACTAATGAAAAACTGTTTTTT. Its protein product is CASSPGQTTNEKLFF.

In this sample, this clonotype turned up a few times. J is TRBJ1-4 and V is TRBV2; D unresolved. V lost 6 bases, J lost 0 bases, and 5 bases lay in between. The CDR3 loop spans 13 amino acids. The germline CDR1 and CDR2 sequences are SNHLY and FYNNEI. This CDR3 is CASSDPTNEKLFF. CDR3 nucleotide sequence: TGTGCCAGCAGCGACCCAACTAATGAAAAACTGTTTTTT.

The chain joins TRBV5-1 to TRBJ1-5, with 8 bases matching TRBD1. V dropped 3 bases and J dropped 5; count of bases not matched to a gene: 7. This CDR3 contains 15 residues. Germline V gene lookup returns CDR1 SGHRS and CDR2 YFSETQ. CDR3: CASSWTGQADQPQHF. The CDR3 DNA reads as TGCGCCAGCAGCTGGACAGGGCAGGCCGATCAGCCCCAGCATTTT.

Only a few counts were recorded for this clonotype. The chain links TRBV6-2 or TRBV6-3 to TRBJ2-3, with D unresolved. Trimming removed 4 bases from V and 6 bases from J, with 8 bases in between. CDR3 length: 12 amino acids. Germline V gives CDR1 MNHEY, CDR2 SVGEGT. The DNA of the CDR3 is TGTGCCAGCAGTTCGGAGTCCGATACGCAGTATTTT. Translation: CASSSESDTQYF.

The chain has TRBV4-3 and TRBJ2-7, with 9 positions matching TRBD2. CDR3 length: 16 amino acids. Losses at the gene ends were 0 bases for V and 0 bases for J; bases not matched to a gene: 3. Germline CDR1 is LGHNA and CDR2 is YSLEER. The CDR3 DNA sequence: TGCGCCAGCAGCCAAGATTTGGGACTAGCCTCCTACGAGCAGTACTTC. This translates into CASSQDLGLASYEQYF.

This clonotype has just one count. This sequence may be a read error, since a much larger clone differs from it by one base. The J gene is TRBJ1-2, the V gene TRBV7-9, with 8 bases aligning to TRBD1. The germline V gene has CDR1 SEHNR and CDR2 FQNEAQ (reference sequence). The CDR3 loop spans 14 amino acids. Losses at the gene ends were 5 bases for V and 6 bases for J; bases not matched to a gene: 8. The CDR3 is CASSVVDRADGYTF. CDR3 nucleotides: TGTGCCAGCAGCGTGGTGGACAGGGCTGATGGCTACACCTTC.

The rearrangement uses TRBV6-1 and TRBJ2-7; D unresolved. Deletions cut 1 base from V and 0 bases from J, with 10 bases between. Germline CDR1 and CDR2: MNHNS and SASEGT. The CDR3 sequence is 15 residues long. The CDR3 is CASSEGGASSYEQYF. The CDR3 DNA reads as TGTGCCAGCAGTGAAGGGGGTGCCAGCTCCTACGAGCAGTACTTC.

This clonotype was seen repeatedly, ten times or more. The chain has TRBV7-8 and TRBJ2-7; TRBD1 matches 8 bases. The CDR3 has 15 amino acids. The V segment lost 7 bases and the J segment 0 bases; nucleotides outside the gene matches: 8. CDR1 and CDR2 (germline): SGHVS, FQNEAQ. The CDR3 protein is CASKQGAQFSYEQYF. CDR3 nucleotide sequence: TGTGCCAGCAAGCAGGGGGCTCAATTCTCCTACGAGCAGTACTTC.

This clonotype was picked up a small number of times. The gene calls are TRBV12-3 or TRBV12-4 and TRBJ2-1; D not resolved. With 6 bases removed from V and 9 bases from J, the gap between germline ends came to 15 bases. The CDR3 spans 13 residues. The CDR3 DNA is TGTGCCAGCAGCCGTGGCCGGCGGTCTGAGCAGTTCTTC. Its protein product is CASSRGRRSEQFF.

The rearrangement links TRBV24-1 to TRBJ2-2, with TRBD1 matching over 7 bases. Germline V gene data show CDR1 as KGHDR and CDR2 as SFDVKD. V trimming: 10 bases; J trimming: 3 bases; junction bases outside the gene matches: 10. The CDR3 extends over 15 amino acids. The CDR3 protein is CATEPGDSYTGELFF. The CDR3 nucleotides read TGTGCCACAGAGCCCGGGGACAGTTACACCGGGGAGCTGTTTTTT.

V and J are TRBV21-1 and TRBJ2-7. TRBV21-1 counts as a pseudogene. The CDR3 is 14 residues long. This CDR3 reads CASSDLIRQHEQYF. CDR3 in DNA: TGTGCCAGCAGCGACCTAATCAGGCAGCACGAGCAGTACTTC.

The sample holds a few counts of this clonotype. The gene calls are TRBV10-2 and TRBJ2-2; the D gene is possibly TRBD2 (6 bases). CDR1 WSHSY and CDR2 SAAADI come from the germline V gene. CDR3 length equals 17 residues. The V and J ends lost 3 bases and 2 bases respectively, with 16 bases between them. As DNA, the CDR3 is TGCGCCAGCAGTGAATCATCTGGGACTCCCAACACCGGGGAGCTGTTTTTT. Translated: CASSESSGTPNTGELFF.

The gene calls are TRBV20-1 and TRBJ1-1, with unresolved D. The germline V gene has CDR1 DFQATT and CDR2 SNEGSKA (reference sequence). Trimming pared 0 bases from V and 1 base from J, leaving 9 bases between. There are 14 residues in the CDR3. This CDR3 is CSAREARKNTEAFF. DNA of the CDR3: TGCAGTGCTAGAGAAGCCAGAAAGAACACTGAAGCTTTCTTT.

The rearrangement uses TRBV18 and TRBJ2-7; a possible D gene is TRBD1 (6 bases). CDR1 and CDR2 (germline): KGHSH, LQKENI. Deletions cut 8 bases from V and 6 bases from J, with 14 bases between. The CDR3 contains 12 residues. This CDR3 reads CASAAQGSEQYF. The DNA for the CDR3 is TGTGCCAGCGCAGCCCAGGGGAGCGAGCAGTACTTC.

The chain recombines TRBV5-6 with TRBJ1-3, with no clear D. This CDR3 comprises 14 residues. CDR1 is SGHDT and CDR2 is YYEEEE in the germline V gene. Between the trimmed V and J ends, which lost 2 bases and 0 bases, there was a span of 6 bases. CDR3 sequence reads: CASSFESSGNTIYF. The CDR3 DNA sequence: TGTGCCAGCAGCTTTGAGAGCTCTGGAAACACCATATATTTT. Looking up the rest from reference TRBV5-6 and TRBJ1-3 gives the full variable domain: DAGVTQSPTHLIKTRGQQVTLRCSPKSGHDTVSWYQQALGQGPQFIFQYYEEEERQRGNFPDRFSGHQFPNYSSELNVNALLLGDSALYLCASSFESSGNTIYFGEGSWLTVV.

For the CDR3, the DNA is TGTGCCAGCAGCTTAGACGGTCCAGGGAGGGGAAACATTCAGTACTTC. Residues: CASSLDGPGRGNIQYF. The rearrangement uses TRBV7-2 and TRBJ2-4; 7 bases are a match to TRBD2. V lost 1 base, J lost 6 bases, and 9 bases stayed unmatched. Germline-derived CDR1 and CDR2 are SGHTA and FQGNSA. The CDR3 sequence is 16 residues long.

The chain combines TRBV20-1 with TRBJ2-3; 8 nucleotides line up with TRBD1. Looked up from germline, CDR1 is DFQATT and CDR2 is SNEGSKA (reference sequence). The V segment lost 0 bases and the J segment 5 bases; nucleotides outside the gene matches: 7. The CDR3 loop spans 15 amino acids. CDR3 DNA: TGCAGTGCTAGAGATCACGGGACAGGACTAGATACGCAGTATTTT. It specifies CSARDHGTGLDTQYF.

This clonotype appeared many times. The chain combines TRBV3-1 with TRBJ2-3, with D possibly TRBD1 on 6 matching bases. The germline CDR1 and CDR2 sequences are LGHDT and YNNKEL (reference sequence). The length of the CDR3 is 14 residues. The V and J ends lost 5 bases and 4 bases respectively, with 13 bases between them. The CDR3 region is CASSSTWTADTQYF. The CDR3 coding sequence is TGTGCCAGCAGCTCGACCTGGACAGCAGATACGCAGTATTTT.

The chain employs TRBV20-1 and TRBJ1-1, with a tentative D call TRBD1 (5 bases). The ends were cut back, 6 bases at V and 3 bases at J, with 20 bases in the middle. CDR3 length: 15 amino acids. Germline CDR1 is DFQATT and CDR2 is SNEGSKA (reference sequence). The CDR3 DNA is TGCAGTGCCGGGGCGATGGGGCGGGTGGACACTGAAGCTTTCTTT. Protein product: CSAGAMGRVDTEAFF.

V is TRBV5-1 and J is TRBJ2-7; maybe TRBD1 (5 bases). There are 13 residues in the CDR3. Germline lookup yields CDR1 SGHRS and CDR2 YFSETQ. V lost 4 bases and J lost 4, with 12 bases in between. CDR3 residues: CASSPTQGYEQYF. CDR3 DNA sequence: TGCGCCAGCAGCCCGACCCAGGGATACGAGCAGTACTTC.

The rearrangement links TRBV7-9 to TRBJ2-7; tentative D call: TRBD2 (5 bases). The CDR3 consists of 14 residues. The V gene lost 5 bases and the J gene lost 5 bases, with 16 bases spanning the gap. Germline CDR1 SEHNR, CDR2 FQNEAQ (reference sequence). In nucleotides, the CDR3 is TGTGCCAGCAGCCGTATGTCCGGGGATGACGAGCAGTACTTC. Translation: CASSRMSGDDEQYF.

This chain connects TRBV28 to TRBJ2-7, with 9 bases aligning to TRBD1. The CDR3 length is 16 residues. The V and J ends lost 1 base and 7 bases, in that order; junction bases with no gene match: 11. The germline V gene has CDR1 MDHEN and CDR2 SYDVKM. The CDR3 DNA sequence: TGTGCCAGCAGTTTATTCGGGACAGGGCGTTCAGAAGAGCAGTACTTC. This translates into CASSLFGTGRSEEQYF.

This clonotype was seen many times. This chain uses TRBV25-1 with TRBJ1-6, with no clear D. Trimming left V 5 bases short and J 8 bases short, with 16 bases between. Germline V gene data show CDR1 as MGHDK and CDR2 as SYGVNS. This CDR3 comprises 15 residues. CDR3 DNA: TGTGCCAGCAGTATAAGCCTAGTTCGTGATTCACCCCTCCACTTT. Its protein is CASSISLVRDSPLHF.

V gene TRBV20-1 combines with J gene TRBJ1-6, with D hard to call. V lost 6 bases, J lost 6 bases, and 9 bases lay in between. This CDR3 has 12 residues. The V gene's germline CDR1 is DFQATT and CDR2 SNEGSKA (reference sequence). The CDR3 DNA reads TGCAGTGCGCCGGGCAGTAATTCACCCCTCCACTTT. It translates to CSAPGSNSPLHF.

The CDR3 region is CASSRQASGGTDTQYF. As DNA, the CDR3 is TGTGCCAGCAGCCGTCAGGCCAGCGGGGGCACAGATACGCAGTATTTT. The chain joins TRBV7-2 to TRBJ2-3; 7 nucleotides line up with TRBD2. The V and J ends lost 5 bases and 1 base, in that order; junction bases with no gene match: 9. Germline V gene data show CDR1 as SGHTA and CDR2 as FQGNSA. CDR3 length equals 16 residues.

The CDR3 DNA follows: TGTGCCAGCAGCTTAACCGCCTCCCCTAACTATGGCTACACCTTC. Its protein is CASSLTASPNYGYTF. The chain is built from TRBV7-6 and TRBJ1-2; D not resolved. Per the germline V gene, CDR1 is SGHVS and CDR2 is FNYEAQ. The CDR3 covers 15 residues. Trimming took off 2 bases at V and 0 bases at J, with 10 bases between the two ends.